Listed below are T cell receptor beta chains from one sample, sequenced in a study of molecular identifiers for immune sequencing clone quantification. TCRdb recomputed calls from the PCR reads with MiXCR, one row per CDR3 protein. The table lists 60,000 to 70,000 distinct CDR3 sequences, less than 20% of them singletons. The sample comprised naive CD8+ T cells from blood, with Jurkat cell RNA spiked in. These receptors all stem from a human donor in good health. Some libraries in this study had Jurkat cell RNA spiked in. The CDR3 runs from the conserved cysteine through the conserved F or W. D genes are given only for firm matches. Clone size, where shown, is once, few, many, or a class for clones that have expanded.

>TRBJ2-5|TRBV11-2|many|NA
TGTGCCAGCAGCTCGACAGGCCCTACGAGAGAGACCCAGTACTTC
CASSSTGPTRETQYF
>TRBJ1-1|TRBV7-7|many|TRBD1
TGTGCTAGCAGCTTAACACCGGGACAGGGGGTTGAGGTCACTGAAGCTTTCTTT
CASSLTPGQGVEVTEAFF
>TRBJ2-5|TRBV30|many|NA
TGTGCCTGGAGCAACGACCAAGAGACCCAGTACTTC
CAWSNDQETQYF
>TRBJ1-4|TRBV7-9|many|TRBD1
TGTGCCAGCAGCTCCCGACAGGGCCTTAATGAAAAACTGTTTTTT
CASSSRQGLNEKLFF
>TRBJ2-1|TRBV14|few|NA
TGTGCCAGCAGCCAAGATTCACGGAGCTCCTACAATGAGCAGTTCTTC
CASSQDSRSSYNEQFF
>TRBJ2-1|TRBV11-3|many|TRBD2
TGTGCCAGCAGCCCGAGGACTAGCAGTTACAATGAGCAGTTCTTC
CASSPRTSSYNEQFF
>TRBJ2-7|TRBV6-2/TRBV6-3|once|NA
TGTGCCAGCAGTTACGAGGCGGACACAAGCTCCTACGAGCAGTACTTC
CASSYEADTSSYEQYF
>TRBJ2-3|TRBV5-4|NA|NA
TGTGCCAGCAGCCCCGATAGAACTATCGAAAACACAGATACGCTGTATTTT
CASSPDRTIENTDTLYF
>TRBJ1-1|TRBV6-5|many|NA
TGTGCCAGCAGTTACTCGAGGGGGTCGAACACTGAAGCTTTCTTT
CASSYSRGSNTEAFF
>TRBJ2-1|TRBV24-1|many|TRBD1
TGTGCCACCAGTGAAGTGACAGGGGAACACAATGAGCAGTTCTTC
CATSEVTGEHNEQFF
>TRBJ1-1|TRBV3-1|many|NA
TGTGCCAGCAGCCAAGCCTTCATCACCCTGGACACTGAAGCTTTCTTT
CASSQAFITLDTEAFF
>TRBJ1-5|TRBV12-3/TRBV12-4|many|TRBD1
TGTGCCAGCAGTCAGGACAGGGGTCGTGGTCAGCCCCAGCATTTT
CASSQDRGRGQPQHF
>TRBJ2-3|TRBV6-6|many|NA
TGTGCCAGCAGTTACTTTAGTCCGGGCCTCCGTCCAGATACGCAGTATTTT
CASSYFSPGLRPDTQYF
>TRBJ2-5|TRBV29-1|many|NA
TGCAGCGTCCCAGGGGTACGGGACCAAGAGACCCAGTACTTC
CSVPGVRDQETQYF
>TRBJ1-5|TRBV15|many|TRBD1
TGTGCCACCAGCAGAGACCTTTTCCCCGGGACAGGGGGGACGAATCAGCCCCAGCATTTT
CATSRDLFPGTGGTNQPQHF
>TRBJ1-1|TRBV29-1|many|NA
TGCAGCGTTGACAGGCCCATGAACACTGAAGCTTTCTTT
CSVDRPMNTEAFF
>TRBJ1-2|TRBV20-1|few|NA
TGCAGTGCTGGGGGGGATAGTAACTATGGCTACACCTTC
CSAGGDSNYGYTF
>TRBJ2-1|TRBV5-4|many|NA
TGTGCCAGCAGCTTGTATTACAATGAGCAGTTCTTC
CASSLYYNEQFF
>TRBJ2-6|TRBV12-3/TRBV12-4|NA|NA
TGTGCCAGCAAACGCTCTGGGGCCAACGTCCTGACTTTC
CASKRSGANVLTF
>TRBJ1-5|TRBV28|many|NA
TGTGCCAGTAAAATGGGAGGGGTTGGCAATCAGCCCCAGCATTTT
CASKMGGVGNQPQHF
>TRBJ2-3|TRBV2|many|TRBD2
TGTGCCAGCAGTGGAACTAGCGGGTATAGCACAGATACGCAGTATTTT
CASSGTSGYSTDTQYF
>TRBJ2-3|TRBV28|many|NA
TGTGCCAGCAGTTTATTGTTCAACCCAGATACGCAGTATTTT
CASSLLFNPDTQYF
>TRBJ1-1|TRBV29-1|many|NA
TGCAGCGTTGAGGGGGTGACTGAAGCTTTCTTT
CSVEGVTEAFF
>TRBJ2-7|TRBV7-9|once|NA
TGTGCCAGCCGCTTAGAAGGGGCAAGCGAGCAGTACTTC
CASRLEGASEQYF
>TRBJ2-1|TRBV4-3|many|NA
TGCGCCAGCAGCCAAGATTCCGGGACTCTCTACAATGAGCAGTTCTTC
CASSQDSGTLYNEQFF
>TRBJ2-7|TRBV29-1|few|NA
TGCAGCGTTGAAGAGGGGGAGTACGAGCAGTACTTC
CSVEEGEYEQYF
>TRBJ1-1|TRBV11-3|many|TRBD1
TGTGCCAGCAGCTCCGCAGGGGGTCCTGAAGCTTTCTTT
CASSSAGGPEAFF
>TRBJ2-1|TRBV5-3|once|NA
TGTGCCAGCAGCTTGAAAGGTATTGGGCTCAATGAGCAGTTCTTC
CASSLKGIGLNEQFF
>TRBJ2-1|TRBV5-6|NA|TRBD2
TGTGCCAGCAGCTTGGCCAACGGACTAGCGGTGTACAGTGAGCAGTTCTTC
CASSLANGLAVYSEQFF
>TRBJ1-5|TRBV12-3/TRBV12-4|many|NA
TGTGCCAGCAGTTTATATGGGTTAAATCAGCCCCAGCATTTT
CASSLYGLNQPQHF
>TRBJ2-2|TRBV12-3/TRBV12-4|NA|NA
TGTGCCAGCAGTCTTGGGACACCGAGCACCGGGGAGCTGTTTTTT
CASSLGTPSTGELFF
>TRBJ2-1|TRBV29-1|many|TRBD2
TGCAGCGTTGAAGATCGGGCGTCGGGGACTATGTCTAGCAATGAGCAGTTCTTC
CSVEDRASGTMSSNEQFF
>TRBJ2-3|TRBV7-2|many|TRBD2
TGTGCCAGCAGCTTAGTGGCGGGAGTGGGCACAGATACGCAGTATTTT
CASSLVAGVGTDTQYF